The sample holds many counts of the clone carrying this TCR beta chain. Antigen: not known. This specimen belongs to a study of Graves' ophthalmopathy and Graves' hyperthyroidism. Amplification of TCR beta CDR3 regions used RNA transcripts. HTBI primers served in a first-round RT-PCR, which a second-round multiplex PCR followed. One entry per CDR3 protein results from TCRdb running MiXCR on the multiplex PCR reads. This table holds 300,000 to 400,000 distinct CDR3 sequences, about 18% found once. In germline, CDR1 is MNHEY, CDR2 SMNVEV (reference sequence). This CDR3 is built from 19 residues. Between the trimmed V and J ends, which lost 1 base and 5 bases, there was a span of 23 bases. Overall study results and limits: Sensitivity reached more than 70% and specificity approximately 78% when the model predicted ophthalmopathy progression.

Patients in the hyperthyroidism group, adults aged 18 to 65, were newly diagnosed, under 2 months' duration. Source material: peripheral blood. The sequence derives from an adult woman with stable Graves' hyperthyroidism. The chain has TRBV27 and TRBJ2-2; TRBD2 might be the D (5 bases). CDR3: CASSLLAPSPGSGTGELFF. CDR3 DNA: TGTGCCAGCAGTTTATTAGCCCCGTCCCCGGGGTCGGGTACCGGGGAGCTGTTTTTT.